This TCR beta chain comes out of a study of shared clonotypes between healthy human individuals. Study outcomes and limitations: Genetic and exposure-history diversity was limited by the small donor number.

Donors were Caucasian adults residing in Nashville, Tennessee, USA. Trimming stripped 1 base from V and 2 bases from J, with 12 bases between. CDR1 is MGHDK and CDR2 is SYGVNS in the germline V gene. The CDR3 contains 15 residues. A note on this clone: The target antigen is unknown.

Sequencing used immunoSEQ multiplex PCR; TCRdb keeps in-frame clones, though not all of them. This repertoire shows approximately 1,500,000 clones, roughly 96% found once; its top ten account for approximately 1.2%. This chain uses TRBV25-1 with TRBJ2-7; D tentatively reads TRBD1 or TRBD2 (5 bases each). Sequencing was done on a sample of naive CD4+ T cells sorted from blood. Documented subset: CD45RA+ positively selected. The TCR was taken from a man aged 25 to 45 in good health. CDR3 in DNA: TGTGCCAGCAGTGAATCAGGGCGACTAACCTACGAGCAGTACTTC. Its protein is CASSESGRLTYEQYF.